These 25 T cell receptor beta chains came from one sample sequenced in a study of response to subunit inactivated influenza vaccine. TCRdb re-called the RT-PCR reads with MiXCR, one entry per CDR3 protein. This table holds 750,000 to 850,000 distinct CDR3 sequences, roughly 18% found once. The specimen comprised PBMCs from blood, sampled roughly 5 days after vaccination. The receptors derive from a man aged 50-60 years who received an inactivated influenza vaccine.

In nucleotides, the CDR3 is TGCGCCAGCAGCTTGGAGGTCCGGACAGGGGGGAATTACGAGCAGTACTTC. Its translation is CASSLEVRTGGNYEQYF. The V gene is TRBV5-1, the J gene TRBJ2-7; 10 positions agree with TRBD1. V lost 0 bases and J lost 4; bases outside the gene matches: 10. The CDR3 totals 17 residues. Germline CDR1 and CDR2: SGHRS and YFSETQ.

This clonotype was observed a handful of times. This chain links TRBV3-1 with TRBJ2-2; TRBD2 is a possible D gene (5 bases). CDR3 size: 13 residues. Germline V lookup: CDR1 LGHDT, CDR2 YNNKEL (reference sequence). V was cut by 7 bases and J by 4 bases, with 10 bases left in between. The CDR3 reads CASTGGGTGELFF. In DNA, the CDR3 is TGTGCCAGCACCGGAGGAGGCACCGGGGAGCTGTTTTTT.

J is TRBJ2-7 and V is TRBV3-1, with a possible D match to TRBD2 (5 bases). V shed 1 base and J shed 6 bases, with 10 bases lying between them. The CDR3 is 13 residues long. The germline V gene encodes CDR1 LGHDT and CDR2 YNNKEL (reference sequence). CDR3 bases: TGTGCCAGCAGCCAAGTAGGAGGAACCGAGCAGTACTTC. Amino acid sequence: CASSQVGGTEQYF.

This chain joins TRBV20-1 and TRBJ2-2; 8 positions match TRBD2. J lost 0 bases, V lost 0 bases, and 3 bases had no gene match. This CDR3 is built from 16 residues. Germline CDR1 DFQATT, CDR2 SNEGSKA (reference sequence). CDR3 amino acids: CSARDRGGPNTGELFF. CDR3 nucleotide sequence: TGCAGTGCTAGAGATCGGGGGGGGCCGAACACCGGGGAGCTGTTTTTT.

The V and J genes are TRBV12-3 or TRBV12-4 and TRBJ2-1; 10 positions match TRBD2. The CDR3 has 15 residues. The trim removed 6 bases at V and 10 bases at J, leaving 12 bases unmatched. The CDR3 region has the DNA TGTGCCAGCAGGTGGACTAGCGGTCGTCACGGGGAGCAGTTCTTC. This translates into CASRWTSGRHGEQFF.

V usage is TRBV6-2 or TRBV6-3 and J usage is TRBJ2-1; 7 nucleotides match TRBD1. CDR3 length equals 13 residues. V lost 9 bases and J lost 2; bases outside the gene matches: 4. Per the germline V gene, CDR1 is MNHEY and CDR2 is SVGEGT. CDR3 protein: CASRDSTYNEQFF. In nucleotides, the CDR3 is TGTGCCAGTCGGGACAGCACCTACAATGAGCAGTTCTTC.

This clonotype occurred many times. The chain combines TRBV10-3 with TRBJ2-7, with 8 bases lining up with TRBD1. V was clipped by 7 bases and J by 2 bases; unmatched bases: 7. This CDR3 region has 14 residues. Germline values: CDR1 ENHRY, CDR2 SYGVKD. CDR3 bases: TGTGCCATCAAAAAGGAACAGGGGGCCTACGAGCAGTACTTC. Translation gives CAIKKEQGAYEQYF.

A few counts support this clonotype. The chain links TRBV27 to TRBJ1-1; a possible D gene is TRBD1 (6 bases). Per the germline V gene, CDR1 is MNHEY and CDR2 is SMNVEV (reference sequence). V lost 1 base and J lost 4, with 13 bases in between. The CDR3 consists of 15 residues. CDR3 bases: TGTGCCAGCAGTTTATTGGCAGGGGTTAGCACTGAAGCTTTCTTT. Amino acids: CASSLLAGVSTEAFF.

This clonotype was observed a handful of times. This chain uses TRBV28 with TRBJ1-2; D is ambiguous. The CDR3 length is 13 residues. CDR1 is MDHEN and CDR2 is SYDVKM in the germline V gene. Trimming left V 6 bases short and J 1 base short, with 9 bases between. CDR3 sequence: CASRPKDNYGYTF. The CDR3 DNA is TGTGCCAGCAGGCCGAAAGATAACTATGGCTACACCTTC.

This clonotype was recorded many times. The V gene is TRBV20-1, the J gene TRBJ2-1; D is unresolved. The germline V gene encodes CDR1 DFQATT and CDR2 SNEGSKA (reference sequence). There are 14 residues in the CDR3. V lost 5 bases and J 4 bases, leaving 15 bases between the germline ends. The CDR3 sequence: CSAPPRLSYNEQFF. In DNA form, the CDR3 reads TGCAGTGCTCCGCCTCGGTTGAGTTACAATGAGCAGTTCTTC.

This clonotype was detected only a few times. The CDR3 reads CASSAQGQDTQYF. The CDR3 bases are TGTGCCAGCAGCGCTCAGGGTCAGGATACGCAGTATTTT. V is TRBV7-2 and J is TRBJ2-3; D may be TRBD1 (5 bases). The CDR3 is 13 amino acids. CDR1 SGHTA and CDR2 FQGNSA come from the germline V gene. Trimming left V 5 bases short and J 6 bases short, with 12 bases between.

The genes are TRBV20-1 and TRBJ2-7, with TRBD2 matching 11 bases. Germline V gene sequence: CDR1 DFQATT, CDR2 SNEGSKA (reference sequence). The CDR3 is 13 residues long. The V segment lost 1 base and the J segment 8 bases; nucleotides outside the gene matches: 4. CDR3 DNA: TGCAGTGCTAGAGGAACTAGCGGGAGACAGCAGTACTTC. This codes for CSARGTSGRQQYF.

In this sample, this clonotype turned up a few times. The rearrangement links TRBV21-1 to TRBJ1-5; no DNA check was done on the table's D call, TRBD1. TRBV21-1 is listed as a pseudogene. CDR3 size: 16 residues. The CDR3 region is CASSKVSSGGGQPQHF. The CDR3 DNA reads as TGTGCCAGCAGCAAAGTCTCGTCAGGGGGCGGCCAGCCCCAGCATTTT.

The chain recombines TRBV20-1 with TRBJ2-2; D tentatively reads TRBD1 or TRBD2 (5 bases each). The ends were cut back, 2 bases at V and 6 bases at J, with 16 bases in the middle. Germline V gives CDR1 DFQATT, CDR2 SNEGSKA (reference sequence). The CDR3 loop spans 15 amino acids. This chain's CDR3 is CSARFGGTDPGELFF. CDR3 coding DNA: TGCAGTGCTAGATTTGGGGGTACTGACCCCGGGGAGCTGTTTTTT.

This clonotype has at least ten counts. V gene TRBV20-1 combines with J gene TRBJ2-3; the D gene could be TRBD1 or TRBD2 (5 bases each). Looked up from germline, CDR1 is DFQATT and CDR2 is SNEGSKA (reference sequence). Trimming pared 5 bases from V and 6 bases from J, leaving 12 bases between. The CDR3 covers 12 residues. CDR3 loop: CSAPPWGDTQYF. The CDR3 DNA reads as TGCAGTGCTCCCCCATGGGGGGATACGCAGTATTTT.

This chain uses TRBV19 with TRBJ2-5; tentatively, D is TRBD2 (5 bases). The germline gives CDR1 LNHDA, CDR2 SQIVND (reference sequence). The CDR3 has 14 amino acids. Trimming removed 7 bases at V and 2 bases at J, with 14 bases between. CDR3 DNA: TGTGCCAGTAAGGAGGCGGTGGGGCAAGAGACCCAGTACTTC. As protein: CASKEAVGQETQYF.

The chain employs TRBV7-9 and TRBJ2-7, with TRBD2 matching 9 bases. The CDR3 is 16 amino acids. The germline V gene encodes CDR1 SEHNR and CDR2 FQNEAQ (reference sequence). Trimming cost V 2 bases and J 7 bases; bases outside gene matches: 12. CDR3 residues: CASSLPYIAGVEEQYF. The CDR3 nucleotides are TGTGCCAGCAGCTTACCCTATATAGCGGGAGTCGAAGAGCAGTACTTC.

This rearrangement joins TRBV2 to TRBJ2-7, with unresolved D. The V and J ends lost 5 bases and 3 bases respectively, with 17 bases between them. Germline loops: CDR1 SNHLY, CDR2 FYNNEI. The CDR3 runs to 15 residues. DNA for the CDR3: TGTGCCAGCAGTCAACAAGGATACCCTATCTACGAGCAGTACTTC. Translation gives CASSQQGYPIYEQYF.

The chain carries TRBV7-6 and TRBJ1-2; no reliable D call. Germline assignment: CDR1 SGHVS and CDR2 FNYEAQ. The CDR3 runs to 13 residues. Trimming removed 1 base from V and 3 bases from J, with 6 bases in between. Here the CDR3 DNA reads TGTGCCAGCAGCTTAGAACGGCACTATGGCTACACCTTC. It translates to CASSLERHYGYTF. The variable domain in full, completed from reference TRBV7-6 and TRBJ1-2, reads GAGVSQSPRYKVTKRGQDVALRCDPISGHVSLYWYRQALGQGPEFLTYFNYEAQQDKSGLPNDRFSAERPEGSISTLTIQRTEQRDSAMYRCASSLERHYGYTFGSGTRLTVV.

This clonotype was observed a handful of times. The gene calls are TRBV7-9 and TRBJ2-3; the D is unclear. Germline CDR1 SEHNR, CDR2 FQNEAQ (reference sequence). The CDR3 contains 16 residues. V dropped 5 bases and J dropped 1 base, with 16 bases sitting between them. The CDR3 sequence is CASSRLRSDGTDTQYF. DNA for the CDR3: TGTGCCAGCAGCCGCCTTCGGTCCGACGGCACAGATACGCAGTATTTT. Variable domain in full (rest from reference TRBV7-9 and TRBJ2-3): DTGVSQNPRHKITKRGQNVTFRCDPISEHNRLYWYRQTLGQGPEFLTYFQNEAQLEKSRLLSDRFSAERPKGSFSTLEIQRTEQGDSAMYLCASSRLRSDGTDTQYFGPGTRLTVL.

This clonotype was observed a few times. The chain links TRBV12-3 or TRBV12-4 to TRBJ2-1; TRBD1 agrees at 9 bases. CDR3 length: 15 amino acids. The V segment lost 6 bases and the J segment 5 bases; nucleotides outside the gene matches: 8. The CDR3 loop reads CASRGGQGGHNEQFF. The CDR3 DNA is TGTGCCAGCAGAGGGGGACAGGGCGGCCACAATGAGCAGTTCTTC.

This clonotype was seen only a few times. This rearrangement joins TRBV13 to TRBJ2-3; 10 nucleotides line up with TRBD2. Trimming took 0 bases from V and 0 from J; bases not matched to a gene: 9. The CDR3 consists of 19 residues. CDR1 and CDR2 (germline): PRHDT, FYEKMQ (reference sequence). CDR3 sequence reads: CASSLGPGLAVTSTDTQYF. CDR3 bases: TGTGCCAGCAGCTTAGGTCCCGGACTAGCGGTCACTAGCACAGATACGCAGTATTTT.

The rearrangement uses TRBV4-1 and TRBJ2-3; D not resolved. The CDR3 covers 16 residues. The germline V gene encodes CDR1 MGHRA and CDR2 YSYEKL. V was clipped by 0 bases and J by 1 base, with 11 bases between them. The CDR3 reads CASSQETTWGTDTQYF. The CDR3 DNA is TGCGCCAGCAGCCAAGAAACTACCTGGGGCACAGATACGCAGTATTTT.

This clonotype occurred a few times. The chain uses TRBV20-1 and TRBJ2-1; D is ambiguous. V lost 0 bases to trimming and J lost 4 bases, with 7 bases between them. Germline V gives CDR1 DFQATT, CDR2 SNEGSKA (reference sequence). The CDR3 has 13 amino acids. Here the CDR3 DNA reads TGCAGTGCTAGAGATTGGTTATACAATGAGCAGTTCTTC. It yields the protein CSARDWLYNEQFF.

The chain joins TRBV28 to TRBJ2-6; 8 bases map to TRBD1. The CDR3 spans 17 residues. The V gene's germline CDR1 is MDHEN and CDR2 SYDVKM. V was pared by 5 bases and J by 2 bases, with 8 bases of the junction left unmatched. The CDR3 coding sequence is TGTGCCAGCAGTCAACAGGGGGGCGCCGCTGGGGCCAACGTCCTGACTTTC. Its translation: CASSQQGGAAGANVLTF.